The 15 T cell receptor beta chains below were found in one sample sequenced in a study of cytotoxic CD8 clonotypes in ibrutinib-treated CLL. The assay was immunoSEQ multiplex PCR, and TCRdb's table has in-frame clones only and misses some. Seen here are about 140,000 clones, 70% to 90% observed once, and the top ten hold 7.6%. Sequenced here: PBMCs, sampled after 36 months of ibrutinib treatment. These receptors were taken from a human donor with chronic lymphocytic leukemia.

The genes are TRBV1 and TRBJ2-2. TRBV1 is shown as a pseudogene. The CDR3 is made up of 14 amino acids. CDR3 residues: CTSSGTANTGELFF. CDR3 bases: TGCACCAGCTCCGGGACCGCGAACACCGGGGAGCTGTTTTTT.

V gene TRBV9 combines with J gene TRBJ1-2; 7 bases line up with TRBD1. The V and J ends lost 4 bases and 4 bases, in that order; junction bases with no gene match: 10. Germline values: CDR1 SGDLS, CDR2 YYNGEE. The CDR3 contains 15 residues. The CDR3 loop reads CASSPPGTAIYGYTF. The CDR3 coding sequence is TGTGCCAGCAGCCCCCCCGGGACAGCCATCTATGGCTACACCTTC.

The chain carries TRBV6-5 and TRBJ1-2; D uncertain. There are 12 residues in the CDR3. The germline gives CDR1 MNHEY, CDR2 SVGAGI. The germline V and J ends were trimmed by 3 bases and 7 bases, with 9 bases remaining between them. The CDR3 is CASSYPGSGYTF. The DNA for the CDR3 is TGTGCCAGCAGTTATCCTGGCTCTGGCTACACCTTC.

The V gene is TRBV6-1, the J gene TRBJ1-3; no reliable D call. Germline V CDR1 and CDR2: MNHNS, SASEGT. Deletions cut 10 bases from V and 3 bases from J, with 16 bases between. This CDR3 is 14 amino acids long. The chain's CDR3 is CATDIRLRGNTIYF. The CDR3 DNA follows: TGTGCCACCGATATACGGTTGCGTGGAAACACCATATATTTT.

The sample holds a few counts of this clone. The chain carries TRBV4-1 and TRBJ2-1; no reliable D call. Germline V lookup: CDR1 MGHRA, CDR2 YSYEKL. V was pared by 0 bases and J by 10 bases, with 13 bases between. This CDR3 is built from 14 residues. CDR3 nucleotides: TGCGCCAGCAGCCAAGAAAACGGAATGGGCGAGCAGTTCTTC. Its protein product is CASSQENGMGEQFF.

The rearrangement links TRBV6-5 to TRBJ2-7; D not certain. Trimming shortened V by 4 bases and J by 4 bases, and 8 bases separated the two germline ends. The CDR3 runs 12 residues. Germline CDR1 MNHEY, CDR2 SVGAGI. DNA for the CDR3: TGTGCCAGCAGTTCCCCCCCTTACGAGCAGTACTTC. It yields the protein CASSSPPYEQYF.

Notes on this clone: At one of its ends the junction is not consistent with the germline gene, which may arise from a read error. The gene calls are TRBV25-1 and TRBJ2-1; unclear D gene. The V gene's germline CDR1 is MGHDK and CDR2 SYGVNS. CDR3 length: 8 amino acids. CDR3 residues: CASREQFF. The CDR3 nucleotides are TGTGCCAGCCGTGAGCAGTTCTTC.

This clone was recorded only once. This chain joins TRBV19 and TRBJ2-2, with D unclear. Germline-derived CDR1 and CDR2 are LNHDA and SQIVND (reference sequence). The CDR3 sequence is 15 residues long. Trimming left V 0 bases short and J 2 bases short, with 7 bases between. The DNA of the CDR3 is TGTGCCAGTAGTATAGACAGGTTAAACACCGGGGAGCTGTTTTTT. It is translated as CASSIDRLNTGELFF.

The chain combines TRBV4-1 with TRBJ1-3; D ambiguous. This CDR3 is 17 amino acids long. V was cut by 5 bases and J by 0 bases, with 17 bases left in between. The germline V gene has CDR1 MGHRA and CDR2 YSYEKL. The CDR3 reads CASSTSSVSFSGNTIYF. The CDR3 DNA reads TGCGCCAGCAGCACCTCCTCTGTGTCTTTCTCTGGAAACACCATATATTTT.

The CDR3 DNA reads as TGCGCCAGCAGCCAAGTTCGCAGGGGTGTTTGGGAAATTGAAGCTTTCTTT. This gives the protein CASSQVRRGVWEIEAFF. The J gene is TRBJ1-1, the V gene TRBV4-1; tentatively, D is TRBD1 (6 bases). With 1 base removed from V and 7 bases from J, the gap between germline ends came to 22 bases. The CDR3 contains 17 residues. Germline CDR1 MGHRA, CDR2 YSYEKL.

This rearrangement joins TRBV19 to TRBJ2-7; no reliable D call. The CDR3 is 13 residues long. The V and J ends lost 4 bases and 7 bases respectively, with 14 bases between them. The germline gives CDR1 LNHDA, CDR2 SQIVND (reference sequence). CDR3 in DNA: TGTGCCAGTAGTACCCGACTCGGACGGGAGCAGTACTTC. Its protein is CASSTRLGREQYF. The variable domain in full, with the rest retrieved from reference TRBV19 and TRBJ2-7, is DGGITQSPKYLFRKEGQNVTLSCEQNLNHDAMYWYRQDPGQGLRLIYYSQIVNDFQKGDIAEGYSVSREKKESFPLTVTSAQKNPTAFYLCASSTRLGREQYFGPGTRLTVT.

This clone was recorded a few times. The J gene is TRBJ2-7, the V gene TRBV2, with D possibly TRBD1 on 6 matching bases. Trimming took off 6 bases at V and 6 bases at J, with 15 bases between the two ends. The CDR3 consists of 13 residues. CDR1 is SNHLY and CDR2 is FYNNEI in the germline V gene. CDR3 nucleotides: TGTGCCAGCAGCCTACAGGGATTTTCCGAGCAGTACTTC. Translating gives CASSLQGFSEQYF.

This chain uses TRBV6-6 with TRBJ1-5; 9 bases map to TRBD1. The CDR3 consists of 15 residues. The V gene end was trimmed by 6 bases and the J gene end by 2 bases; junction bases not matched to a gene: 5. From germline, CDR1 is MNHNY and CDR2 SVGAGI (reference sequence). DNA for the CDR3: TGTGCCAGCAGCACCCGGACAGGGGGCAATCAGCCCCAGCATTTT. Residues: CASSTRTGGNQPQHF.

V is TRBV7-9 and J is TRBJ2-1; 11 bases match TRBD2. In germline, CDR1 is SEHNR, CDR2 FQNEAQ (reference sequence). V was clipped by 2 bases and J by 3 bases; unmatched bases: 12. The CDR3 runs 19 residues. Here the CDR3 reads CASSLMSWTSGRNYNEQFF. In nucleotides, the CDR3 is TGTGCCAGCAGCTTAATGTCGTGGACTAGCGGGCGCAACTACAATGAGCAGTTCTTC.

CDR3 bases: TGCGCCAGCAGCCAAGTTGTCGACAGGAAGCCTCTTACTGGAAACACCATATATTTT. Translation: CASSQVVDRKPLTGNTIYF. The V and J genes are TRBV4-1 and TRBJ1-3; perhaps TRBD1 as D (6 bases). The germline V and J ends were trimmed by 1 base and 2 bases, with 21 bases remaining between them. This CDR3 has 19 residues. The germline V gene encodes CDR1 MGHRA and CDR2 YSYEKL.